A single T cell receptor (beta chain) is shown here with its context. The sample originates from a study of blood T cell repertoires in COVID-19. About the research overall: Specimens from acute and convalescent COVID-19 originated in the United States, Italy and Spain. The analysed material was cDNA or gDNA that came from T cells, B-cell-depleted T cells, or PBMCs.

CDR1 LGHNA and CDR2 YNFKEQ come from the germline V gene. Trimming removed 0 bases from V and 2 bases from J, with 6 bases in between. This CDR3 has 14 residues. Original data processing: Estimates of nucleated cell counts were drawn from the amplification of reference gene primers. Assay: immunoSEQ multiplex PCR; the TCRdb copy retains only in-frame clones and omits some. V and J calls and clone size come straight from that table; D and trimming were deduced from the DNA. Here the sample spans a few hundred thousand clones, under 90% being singletons. This receptor was obtained from a woman aged 80 or over with acute or convalescent COVID-19. The rearrangement uses TRBV4-2 and TRBJ2-3; D might be TRBD2 (5 bases). Sequencing input: peripheral blood. The CDR3: CASSQEDSTDTQYF. DNA of the CDR3: TGTGCCAGCAGCCAAGAGGACTCCACAGATACGCAGTATTTT.